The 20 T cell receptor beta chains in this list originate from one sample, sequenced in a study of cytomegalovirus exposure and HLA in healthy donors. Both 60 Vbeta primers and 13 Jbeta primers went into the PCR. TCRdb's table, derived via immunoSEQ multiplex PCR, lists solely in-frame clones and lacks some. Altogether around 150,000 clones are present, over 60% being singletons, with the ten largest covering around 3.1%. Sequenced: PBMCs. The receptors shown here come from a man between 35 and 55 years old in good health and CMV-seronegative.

The CDR3 protein is CASSPQRGGTEAFF. CDR3 sequence (DNA): TGTGCCAGCAGCCCTCAAAGGGGGGGAACTGAAGCTTTCTTT. V usage is TRBV9 and J usage is TRBJ1-1, with a possible D match to TRBD1 (6 bases). Germline CDR1 and CDR2: SGDLS and YYNGEE. V lost 4 bases and J 5 bases, leaving 15 bases between the germline ends. The CDR3 has 14 amino acids.

In nucleotides, the CDR3 is TGTGCCAGCAGCGCCCCCGAGGCGGGAAATACGCAGTATTTT. This gives the protein CASSAPEAGNTQYF. This chain links TRBV9 with TRBJ2-3; D is possibly TRBD2 (6 bases). CDR3 size: 14 residues. Trimming shortened V by 3 bases and J by 7 bases, and 15 bases separated the two germline ends. In germline, CDR1 is SGDLS, CDR2 YYNGEE.

Written as DNA, the CDR3 is TGTGCCAGCAGTAGAGCAGGGGACTATGGCTACACCTTC. Translating gives CASSRAGDYGYTF. This rearrangement joins TRBV25-1 to TRBJ1-2, with D possibly being TRBD1 (6 bases). CDR1 is MGHDK, CDR2 SYGVNS, per germline. Trimming removed 5 bases from V and 3 bases from J, with 10 bases in between. The CDR3 extends over 13 amino acids.

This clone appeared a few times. The CDR3 DNA sequence: TGTGCCAGCAGCGTCCGGGACAGGGCAGGGACCCAGTACTTC. Its protein is CASSVRDRAGTQYF. The chain combines TRBV9 with TRBJ2-5; 9 bases are shared with TRBD1. The CDR3 is 14 amino acids. V gave up 2 bases and J gave up 7 bases; unmatched junction bases: 6. Germline assignment: CDR1 SGDLS and CDR2 YYNGEE.

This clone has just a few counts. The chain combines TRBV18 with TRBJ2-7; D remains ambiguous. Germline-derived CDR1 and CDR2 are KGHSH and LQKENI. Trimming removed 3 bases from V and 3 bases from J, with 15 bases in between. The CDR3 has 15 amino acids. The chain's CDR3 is CASSPSSRRVYEQYF. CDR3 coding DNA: TGTGCCAGCTCACCGTCTAGTCGCCGCGTCTACGAGCAGTACTTC.

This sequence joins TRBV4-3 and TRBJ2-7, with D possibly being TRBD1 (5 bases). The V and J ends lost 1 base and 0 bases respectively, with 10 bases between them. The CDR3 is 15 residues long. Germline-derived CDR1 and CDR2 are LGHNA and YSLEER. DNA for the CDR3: TGCGCCAGCAGCCAAGGTTACAGGAGCTCCTACGAGCAGTACTTC. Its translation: CASSQGYRSSYEQYF.

The CDR3 spells CACVRGSGELFF. The CDR3 DNA follows: TGTGCCTGCGTTCGGGGGTCCGGGGAGCTGTTTTTT. The chain carries TRBV30 and TRBJ2-2, with D maybe TRBD2 (6 bases). The germline V and J ends were trimmed by 6 bases and 6 bases, with 11 bases remaining between them. The germline gives CDR1 GTSNPN, CDR2 SVGIG (reference sequence). This CDR3 region has 12 residues.

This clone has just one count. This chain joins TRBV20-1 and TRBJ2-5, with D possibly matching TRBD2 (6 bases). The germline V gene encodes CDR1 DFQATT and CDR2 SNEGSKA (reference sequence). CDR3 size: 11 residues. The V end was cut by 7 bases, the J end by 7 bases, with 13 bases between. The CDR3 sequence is CSVGGRGTQYF. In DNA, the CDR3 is TGCAGTGTCGGGGGAAGAGGGACCCAGTACTTC.

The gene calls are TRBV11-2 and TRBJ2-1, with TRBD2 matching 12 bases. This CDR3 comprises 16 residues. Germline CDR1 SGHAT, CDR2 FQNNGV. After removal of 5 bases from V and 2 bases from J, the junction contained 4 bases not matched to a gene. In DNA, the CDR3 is TGTGCCAGCAGCCCCCGGACTAGCGGGGCCTACAATGAGCAGTTCTTC. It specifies CASSPRTSGAYNEQFF.

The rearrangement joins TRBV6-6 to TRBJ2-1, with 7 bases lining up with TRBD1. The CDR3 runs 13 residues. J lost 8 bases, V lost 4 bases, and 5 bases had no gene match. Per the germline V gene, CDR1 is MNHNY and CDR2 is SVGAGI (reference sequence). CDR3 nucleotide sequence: TGTGCCAGCAGTTTGGGACAGTTCGATGAGCAGTTCTTC. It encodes CASSLGQFDEQFF.

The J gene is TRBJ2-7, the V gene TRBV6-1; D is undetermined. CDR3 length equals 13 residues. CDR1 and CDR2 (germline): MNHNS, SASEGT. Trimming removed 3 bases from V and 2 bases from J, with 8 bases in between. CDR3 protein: CASSEVAAYEQYF. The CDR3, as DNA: TGTGCCAGCAGTGAGGTCGCAGCCTACGAGCAGTACTTC.

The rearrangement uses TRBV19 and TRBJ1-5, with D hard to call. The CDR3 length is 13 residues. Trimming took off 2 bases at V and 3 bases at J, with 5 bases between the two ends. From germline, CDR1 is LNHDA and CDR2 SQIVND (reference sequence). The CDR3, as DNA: TGTGCCAGTAGTATACAGGTCAATCAGCCCCAGCATTTT. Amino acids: CASSIQVNQPQHF. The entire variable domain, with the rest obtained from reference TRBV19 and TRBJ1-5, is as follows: DGGITQSPKYLFRKEGQNVTLSCEQNLNHDAMYWYRQDPGQGLRLIYYSQIVNDFQKGDIAEGYSVSREKKESFPLTVTSAQKNPTAFYLCASSIQVNQPQHFGDGTRLSIL.

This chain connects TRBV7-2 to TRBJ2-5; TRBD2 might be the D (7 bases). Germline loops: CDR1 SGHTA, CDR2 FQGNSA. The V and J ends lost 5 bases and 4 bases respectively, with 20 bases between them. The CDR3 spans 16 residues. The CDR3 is CASSGGAGRKGETQYF. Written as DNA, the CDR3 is TGTGCCAGCAGCGGGGGGGCGGGGAGGAAAGGAGAGACCCAGTACTTC.

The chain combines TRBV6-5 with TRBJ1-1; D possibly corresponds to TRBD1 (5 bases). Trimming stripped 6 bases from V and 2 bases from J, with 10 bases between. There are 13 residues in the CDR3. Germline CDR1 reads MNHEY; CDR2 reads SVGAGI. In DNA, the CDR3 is TGTGCCAGCAGGACACAGGCAAACACTGAAGCTTTCTTT. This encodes CASRTQANTEAFF.

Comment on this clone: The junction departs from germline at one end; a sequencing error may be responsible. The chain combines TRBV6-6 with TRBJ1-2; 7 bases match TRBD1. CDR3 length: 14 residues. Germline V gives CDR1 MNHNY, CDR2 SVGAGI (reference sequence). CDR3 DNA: TGTGCCAGCAGTTACACCAGACAGGGCTATGAGGTGGCCTTC. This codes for CASSYTRQGYEVAF.

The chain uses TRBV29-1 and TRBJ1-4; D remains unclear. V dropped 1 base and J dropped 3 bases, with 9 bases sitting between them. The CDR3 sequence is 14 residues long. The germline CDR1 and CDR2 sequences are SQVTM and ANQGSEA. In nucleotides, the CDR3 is TGCAGCGTTGAAGGGTCAGGCTCTAATGAAAAACTGTTTTTT. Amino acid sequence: CSVEGSGSNEKLFF.

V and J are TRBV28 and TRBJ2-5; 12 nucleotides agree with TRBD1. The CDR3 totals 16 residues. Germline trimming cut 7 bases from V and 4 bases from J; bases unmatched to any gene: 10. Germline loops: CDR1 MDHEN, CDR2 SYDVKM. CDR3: CASTLLPGQGAETQYF. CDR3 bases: TGTGCCAGCACCTTACTCCCGGGACAGGGGGCAGAGACCCAGTACTTC. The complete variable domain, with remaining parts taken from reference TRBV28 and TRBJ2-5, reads DVKVTQSSRYLVKRTGEKVFLECVQDMDHENMFWYRQDPGLGLRLIYFSYDVKMKEKGDIPEGYSVSREKKERFSLILESASTNQTSMYLCASTLLPGQGAETQYFGPGTRLLVL.

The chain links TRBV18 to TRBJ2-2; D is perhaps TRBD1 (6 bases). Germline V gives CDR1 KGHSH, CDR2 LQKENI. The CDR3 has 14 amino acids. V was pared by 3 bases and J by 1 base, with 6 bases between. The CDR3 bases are TGTGCCAGCTCACCGGGACAGAACACCGGGGAGCTGTTTTTT. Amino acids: CASSPGQNTGELFF. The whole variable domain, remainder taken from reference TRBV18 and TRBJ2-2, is NAGVMQNPRHLVRRRGQEARLRCSPMKGHSHVYWYRQLPEEGLKFMVYLQKENIIDESGMPKERFSAEFPKEGPSILRIQQVVRGDSAAYFCASSPGQNTGELFFGEGSRLTVL.

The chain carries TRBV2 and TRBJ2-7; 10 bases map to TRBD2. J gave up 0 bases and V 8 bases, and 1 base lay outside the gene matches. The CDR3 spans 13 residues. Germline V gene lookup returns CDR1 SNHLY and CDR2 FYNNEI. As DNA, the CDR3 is TGTGCCAGCCAGCGGGGGGGCTCCTACGAGCAGTACTTC. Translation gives CASQRGGSYEQYF.

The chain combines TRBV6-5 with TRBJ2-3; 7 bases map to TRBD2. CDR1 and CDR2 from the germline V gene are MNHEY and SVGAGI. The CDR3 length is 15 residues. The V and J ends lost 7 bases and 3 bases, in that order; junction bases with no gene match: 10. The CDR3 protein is CASNPFVGGTDTQYF. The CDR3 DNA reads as TGTGCCAGCAACCCATTTGTGGGGGGGACAGATACGCAGTATTTT.